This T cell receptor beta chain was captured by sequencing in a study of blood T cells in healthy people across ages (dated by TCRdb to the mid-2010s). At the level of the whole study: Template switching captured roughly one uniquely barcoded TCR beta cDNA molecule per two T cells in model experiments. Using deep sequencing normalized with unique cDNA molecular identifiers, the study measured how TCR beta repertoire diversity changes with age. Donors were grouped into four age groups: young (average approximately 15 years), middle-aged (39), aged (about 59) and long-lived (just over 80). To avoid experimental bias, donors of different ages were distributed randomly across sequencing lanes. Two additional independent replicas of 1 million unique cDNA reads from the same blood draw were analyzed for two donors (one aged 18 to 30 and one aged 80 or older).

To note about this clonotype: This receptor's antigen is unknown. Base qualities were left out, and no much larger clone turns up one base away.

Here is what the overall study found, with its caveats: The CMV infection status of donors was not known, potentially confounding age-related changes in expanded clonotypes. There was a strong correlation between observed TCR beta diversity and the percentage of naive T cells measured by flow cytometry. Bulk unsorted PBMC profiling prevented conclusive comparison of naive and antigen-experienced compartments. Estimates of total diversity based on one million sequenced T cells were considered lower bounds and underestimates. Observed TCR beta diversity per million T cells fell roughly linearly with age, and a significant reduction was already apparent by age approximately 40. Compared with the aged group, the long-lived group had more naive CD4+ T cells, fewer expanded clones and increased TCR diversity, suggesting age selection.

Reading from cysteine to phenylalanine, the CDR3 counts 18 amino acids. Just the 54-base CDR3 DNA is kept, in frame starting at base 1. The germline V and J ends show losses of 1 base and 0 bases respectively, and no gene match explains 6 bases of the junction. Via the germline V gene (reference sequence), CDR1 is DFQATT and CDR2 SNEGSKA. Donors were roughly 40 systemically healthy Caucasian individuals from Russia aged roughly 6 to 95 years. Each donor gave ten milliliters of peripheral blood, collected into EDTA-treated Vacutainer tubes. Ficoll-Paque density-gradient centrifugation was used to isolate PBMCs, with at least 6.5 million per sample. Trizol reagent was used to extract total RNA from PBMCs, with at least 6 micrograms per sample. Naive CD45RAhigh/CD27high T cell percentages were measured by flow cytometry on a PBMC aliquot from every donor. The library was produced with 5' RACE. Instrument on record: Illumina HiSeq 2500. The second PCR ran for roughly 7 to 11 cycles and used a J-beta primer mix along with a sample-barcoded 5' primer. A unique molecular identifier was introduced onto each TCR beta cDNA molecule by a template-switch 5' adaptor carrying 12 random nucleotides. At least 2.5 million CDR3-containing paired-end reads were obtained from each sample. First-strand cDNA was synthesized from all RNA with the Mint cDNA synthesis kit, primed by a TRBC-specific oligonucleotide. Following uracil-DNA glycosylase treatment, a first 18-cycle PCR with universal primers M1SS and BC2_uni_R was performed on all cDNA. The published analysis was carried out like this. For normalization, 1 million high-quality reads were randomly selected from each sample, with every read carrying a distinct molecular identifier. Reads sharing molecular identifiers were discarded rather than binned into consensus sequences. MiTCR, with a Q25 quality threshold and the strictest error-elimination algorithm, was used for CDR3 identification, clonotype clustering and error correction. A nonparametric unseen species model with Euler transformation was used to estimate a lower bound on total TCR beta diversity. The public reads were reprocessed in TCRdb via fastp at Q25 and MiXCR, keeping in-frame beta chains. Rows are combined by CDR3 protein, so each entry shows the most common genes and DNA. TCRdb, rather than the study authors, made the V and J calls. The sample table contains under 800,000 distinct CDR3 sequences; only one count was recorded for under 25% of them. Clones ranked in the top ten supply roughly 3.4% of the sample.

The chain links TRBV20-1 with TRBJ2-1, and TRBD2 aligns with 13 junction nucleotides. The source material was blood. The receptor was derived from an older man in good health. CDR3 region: CSARVPGTSGISYNEQFF. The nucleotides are TGCAGTGCTAGAGTCCCCGGGACTAGCGGGATCTCCTACAATGAGCAGTTCTTC.